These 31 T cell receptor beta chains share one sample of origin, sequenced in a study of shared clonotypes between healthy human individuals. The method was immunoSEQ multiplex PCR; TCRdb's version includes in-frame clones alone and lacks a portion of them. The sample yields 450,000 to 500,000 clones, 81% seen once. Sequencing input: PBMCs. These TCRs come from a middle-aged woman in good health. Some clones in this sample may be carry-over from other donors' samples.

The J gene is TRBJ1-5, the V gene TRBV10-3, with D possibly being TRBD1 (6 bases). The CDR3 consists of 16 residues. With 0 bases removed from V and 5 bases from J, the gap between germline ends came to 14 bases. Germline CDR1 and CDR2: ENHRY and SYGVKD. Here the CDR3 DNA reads TGTGCCATCAGTGAGTCGATTCCAGGGGTTGATCAGCCCCAGCATTTT. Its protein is CAISESIPGVDQPQHF.

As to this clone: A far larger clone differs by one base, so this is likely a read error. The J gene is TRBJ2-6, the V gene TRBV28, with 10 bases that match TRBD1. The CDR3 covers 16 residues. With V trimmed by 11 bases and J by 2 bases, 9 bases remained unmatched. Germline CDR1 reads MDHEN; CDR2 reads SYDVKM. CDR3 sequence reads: CAARDRGTPGANVLTF. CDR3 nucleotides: TGTGCCGCCCGGGACAGGGGCACCCCTGGGGCCAACGTCCTGACTTTC.

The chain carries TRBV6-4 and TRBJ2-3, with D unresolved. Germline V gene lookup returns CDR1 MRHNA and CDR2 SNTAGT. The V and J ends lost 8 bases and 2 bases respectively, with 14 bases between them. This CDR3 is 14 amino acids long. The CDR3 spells CASRRQVYTDTQYF. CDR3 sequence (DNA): TGTGCCAGCCGTCGGCAGGTGTACACAGATACGCAGTATTTT.

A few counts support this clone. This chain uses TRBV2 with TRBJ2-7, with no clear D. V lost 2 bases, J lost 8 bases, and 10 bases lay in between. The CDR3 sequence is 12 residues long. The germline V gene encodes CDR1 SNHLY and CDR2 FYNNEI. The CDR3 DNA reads TGTGCCAGCAGTGAAAACTTTTATAAGCAGTACTTC. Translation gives CASSENFYKQYF.

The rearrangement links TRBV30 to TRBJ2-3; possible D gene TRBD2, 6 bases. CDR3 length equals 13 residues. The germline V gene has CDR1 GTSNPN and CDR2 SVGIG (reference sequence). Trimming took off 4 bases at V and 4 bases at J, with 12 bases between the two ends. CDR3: CAWNDGSADTQYF. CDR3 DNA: TGTGCCTGGAACGACGGGAGCGCAGATACGCAGTATTTT.

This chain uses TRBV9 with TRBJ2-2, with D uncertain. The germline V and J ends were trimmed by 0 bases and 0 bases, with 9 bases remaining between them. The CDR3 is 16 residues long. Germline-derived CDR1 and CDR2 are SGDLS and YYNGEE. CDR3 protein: CASSVAGQPNTGELFF. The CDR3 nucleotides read TGTGCCAGCAGCGTAGCTGGGCAGCCGAACACCGGGGAGCTGTTTTTT.

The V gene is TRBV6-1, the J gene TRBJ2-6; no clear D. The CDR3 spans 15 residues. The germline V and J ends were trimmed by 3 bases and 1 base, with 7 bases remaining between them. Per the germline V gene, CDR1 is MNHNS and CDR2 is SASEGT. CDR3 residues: CASSDTRSGANVLTF. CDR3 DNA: TGTGCCAGCAGTGACACGCGATCTGGGGCCAACGTCCTGACTTTC.

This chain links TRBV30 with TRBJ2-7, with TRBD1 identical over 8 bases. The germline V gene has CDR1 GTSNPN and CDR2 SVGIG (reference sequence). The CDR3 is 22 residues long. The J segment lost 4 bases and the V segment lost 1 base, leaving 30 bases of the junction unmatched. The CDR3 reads CAWSGLDREDRSWRSGRYEQYF. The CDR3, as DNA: TGTGCCTGGAGTGGACTGGACAGGGAAGACCGCTCCTGGCGGAGTGGACGTTACGAGCAGTACTTC.

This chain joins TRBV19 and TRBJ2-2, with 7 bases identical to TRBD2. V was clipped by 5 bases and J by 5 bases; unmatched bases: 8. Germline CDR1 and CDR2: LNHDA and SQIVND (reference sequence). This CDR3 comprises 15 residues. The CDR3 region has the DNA TGTGCCAGTAGTCCCCAACTAGCGAGTACCGGGGAGCTGTTTTTT. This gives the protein CASSPQLASTGELFF.

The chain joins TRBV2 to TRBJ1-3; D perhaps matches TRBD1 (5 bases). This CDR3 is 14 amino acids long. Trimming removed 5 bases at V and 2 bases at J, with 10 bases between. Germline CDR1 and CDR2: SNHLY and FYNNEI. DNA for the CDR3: TGTGCCAGCAGTCCAGGGTCCCCTGGAAACACCATATATTTT. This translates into CASSPGSPGNTIYF.

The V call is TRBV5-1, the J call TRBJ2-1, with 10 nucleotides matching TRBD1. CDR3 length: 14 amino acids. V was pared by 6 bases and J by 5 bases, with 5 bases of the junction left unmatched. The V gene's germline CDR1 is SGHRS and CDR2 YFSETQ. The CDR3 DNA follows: TGCGCCAGCACCAGGACAGGGGGGAACAATGAGCAGTTCTTC. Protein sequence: CASTRTGGNNEQFF.

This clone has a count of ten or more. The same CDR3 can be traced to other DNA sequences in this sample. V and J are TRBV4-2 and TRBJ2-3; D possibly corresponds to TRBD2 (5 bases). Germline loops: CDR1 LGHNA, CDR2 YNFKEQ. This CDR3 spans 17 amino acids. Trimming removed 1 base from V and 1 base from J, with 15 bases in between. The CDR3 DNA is TGTGCCAGCAGCCAAGTGGACTCAGCCGGGGGCACAGATACGCAGTATTTT. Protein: CASSQVDSAGGTDTQYF.

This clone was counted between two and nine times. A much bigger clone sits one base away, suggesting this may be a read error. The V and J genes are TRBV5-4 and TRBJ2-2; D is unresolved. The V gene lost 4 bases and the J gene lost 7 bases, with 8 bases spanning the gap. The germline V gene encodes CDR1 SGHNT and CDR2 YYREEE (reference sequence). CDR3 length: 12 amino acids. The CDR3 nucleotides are TGTGCCAGCAGCCCCCGGGTCGGGGAGCTGTTTTTT. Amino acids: CASSPRVGELFF.

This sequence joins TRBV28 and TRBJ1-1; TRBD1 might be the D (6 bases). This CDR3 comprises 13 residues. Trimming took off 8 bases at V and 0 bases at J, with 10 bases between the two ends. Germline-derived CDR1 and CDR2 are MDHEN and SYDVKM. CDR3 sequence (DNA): TGTGCCAGCCGTGGGACACTGAACACTGAAGCTTTCTTT. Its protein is CASRGTLNTEAFF.

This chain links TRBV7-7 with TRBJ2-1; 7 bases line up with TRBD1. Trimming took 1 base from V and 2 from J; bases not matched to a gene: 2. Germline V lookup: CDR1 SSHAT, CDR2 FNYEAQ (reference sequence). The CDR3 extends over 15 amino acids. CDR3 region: CASSLDQGAYNEQFF. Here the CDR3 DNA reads TGTGCCAGCAGCTTAGATCAGGGGGCCTACAATGAGCAGTTCTTC.

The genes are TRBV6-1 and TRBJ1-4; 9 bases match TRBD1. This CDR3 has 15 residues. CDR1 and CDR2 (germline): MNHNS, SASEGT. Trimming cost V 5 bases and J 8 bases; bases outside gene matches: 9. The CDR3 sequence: CASSFDRGSGEKLFF. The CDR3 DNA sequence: TGTGCCAGCAGTTTCGACAGGGGGTCAGGGGAAAAACTGTTTTTT.

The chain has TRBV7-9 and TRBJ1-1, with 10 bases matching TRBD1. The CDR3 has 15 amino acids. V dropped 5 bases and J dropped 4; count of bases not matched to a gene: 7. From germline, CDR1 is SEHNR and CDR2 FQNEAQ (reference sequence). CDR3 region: CASSNDRGLGTEAFF. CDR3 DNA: TGTGCCAGCAGCAATGACAGGGGGCTGGGCACTGAAGCTTTCTTT.

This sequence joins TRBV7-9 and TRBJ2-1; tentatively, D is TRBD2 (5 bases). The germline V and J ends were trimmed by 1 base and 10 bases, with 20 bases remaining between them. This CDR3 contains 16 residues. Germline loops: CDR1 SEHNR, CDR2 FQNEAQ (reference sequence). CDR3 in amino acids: CASSLGQRRTPQEQFF. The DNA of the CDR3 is TGTGCCAGCAGCTTAGGGCAGCGTAGGACTCCCCAGGAGCAGTTCTTC.

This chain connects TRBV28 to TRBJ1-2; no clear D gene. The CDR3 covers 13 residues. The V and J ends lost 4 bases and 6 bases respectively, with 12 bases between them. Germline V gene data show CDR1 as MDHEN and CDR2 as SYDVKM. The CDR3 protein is CASSSTVMNGYTF. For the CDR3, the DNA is TGTGCCAGCAGTTCCACAGTTATGAATGGCTACACCTTC.

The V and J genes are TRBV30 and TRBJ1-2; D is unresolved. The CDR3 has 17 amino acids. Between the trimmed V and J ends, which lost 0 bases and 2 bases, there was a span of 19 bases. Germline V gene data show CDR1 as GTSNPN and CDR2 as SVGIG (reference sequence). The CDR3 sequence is CAWSVHLSAVRNYGYTF. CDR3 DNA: TGTGCCTGGAGTGTTCATTTGTCGGCCGTACGGAACTATGGCTACACCTTC.

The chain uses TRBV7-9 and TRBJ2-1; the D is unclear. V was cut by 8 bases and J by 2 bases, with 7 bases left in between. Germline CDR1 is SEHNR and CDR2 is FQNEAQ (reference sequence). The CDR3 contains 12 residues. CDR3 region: CASDTAYNEQFF. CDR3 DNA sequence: TGTGCCAGCGACACGGCCTACAATGAGCAGTTCTTC.

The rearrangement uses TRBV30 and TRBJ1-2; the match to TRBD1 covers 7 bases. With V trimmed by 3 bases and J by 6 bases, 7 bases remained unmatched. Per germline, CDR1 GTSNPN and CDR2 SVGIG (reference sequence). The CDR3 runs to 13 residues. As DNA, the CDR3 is TGTGCCTGGAGATCCAGGGGGATTGATGGCTACACCTTC. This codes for CAWRSRGIDGYTF.

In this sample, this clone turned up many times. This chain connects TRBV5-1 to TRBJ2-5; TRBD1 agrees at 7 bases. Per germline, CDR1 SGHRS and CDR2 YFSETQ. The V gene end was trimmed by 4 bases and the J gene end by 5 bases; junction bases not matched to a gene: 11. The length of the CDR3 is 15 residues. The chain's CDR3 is CASSPGEGGWETQYF. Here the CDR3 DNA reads TGCGCCAGCAGCCCAGGCGAAGGGGGCTGGGAGACCCAGTACTTC.

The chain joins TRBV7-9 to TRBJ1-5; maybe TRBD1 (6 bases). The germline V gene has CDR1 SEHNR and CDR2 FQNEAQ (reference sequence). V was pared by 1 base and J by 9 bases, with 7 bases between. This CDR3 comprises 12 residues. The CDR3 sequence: CASSLEGGPQHF. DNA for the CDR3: TGTGCCAGCAGCTTAGAGGGGGGGCCCCAGCATTTT.

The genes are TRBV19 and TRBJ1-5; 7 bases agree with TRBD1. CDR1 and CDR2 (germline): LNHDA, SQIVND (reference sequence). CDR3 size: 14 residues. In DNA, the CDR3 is TGTGCAACAGGGGACGGCCCTGTGGTGCAGCCCCAGCATTTT. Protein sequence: CATGDGPVVQPQHF.

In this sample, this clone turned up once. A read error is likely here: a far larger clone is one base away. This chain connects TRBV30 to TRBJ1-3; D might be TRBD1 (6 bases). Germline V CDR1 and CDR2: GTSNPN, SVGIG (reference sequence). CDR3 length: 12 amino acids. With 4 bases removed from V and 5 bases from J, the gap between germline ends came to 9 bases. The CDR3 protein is CAWNRARNTIYF. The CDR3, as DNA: TGTGCCTGGAACAGGGCTAGAAACACCATATATTTT.

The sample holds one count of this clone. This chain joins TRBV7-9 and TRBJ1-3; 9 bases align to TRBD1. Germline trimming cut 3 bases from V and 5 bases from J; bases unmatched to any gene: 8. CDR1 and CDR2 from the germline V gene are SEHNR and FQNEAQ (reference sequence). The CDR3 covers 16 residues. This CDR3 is CASSFETGGFRNTIYF. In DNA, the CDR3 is TGTGCCAGCAGCTTTGAAACAGGGGGCTTTCGAAACACCATATATTTT. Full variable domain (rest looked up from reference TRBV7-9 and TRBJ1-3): DTGVSQNPRHKITKRGQNVTFRCDPISEHNRLYWYRQTLGQGPEFLTYFQNEAQLEKSRLLSDRFSAERPKGSFSTLEIQRTEQGDSAMYLCASSFETGGFRNTIYFGEGSWLTVV.

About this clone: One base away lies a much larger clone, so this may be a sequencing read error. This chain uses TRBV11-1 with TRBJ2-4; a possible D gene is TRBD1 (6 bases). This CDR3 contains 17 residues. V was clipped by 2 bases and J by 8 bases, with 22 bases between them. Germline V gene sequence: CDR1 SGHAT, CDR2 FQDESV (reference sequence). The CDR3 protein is CASSLSSRGQWVDIQYF. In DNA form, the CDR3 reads TGTGCCAGCAGCTTATCTTCCAGGGGCCAGTGGGTGGACATTCAGTACTTC.

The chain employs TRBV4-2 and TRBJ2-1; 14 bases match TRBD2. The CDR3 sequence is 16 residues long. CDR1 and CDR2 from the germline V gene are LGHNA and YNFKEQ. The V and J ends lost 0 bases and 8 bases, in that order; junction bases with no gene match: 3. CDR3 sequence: CASSQEGLAGVDEQFF. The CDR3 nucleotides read TGTGCCAGCAGCCAAGAGGGACTAGCGGGAGTTGATGAGCAGTTCTTC.

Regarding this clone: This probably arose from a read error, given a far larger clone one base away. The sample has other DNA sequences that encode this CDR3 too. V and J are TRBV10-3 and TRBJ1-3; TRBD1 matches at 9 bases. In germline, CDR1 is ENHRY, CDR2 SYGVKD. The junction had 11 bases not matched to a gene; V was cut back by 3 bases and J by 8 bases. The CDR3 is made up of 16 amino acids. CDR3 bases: TGTGCCATCAGTGAATCGACAGGGGGGGTCGTGGACACCATATATTTT. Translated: CAISESTGGVVDTIYF.

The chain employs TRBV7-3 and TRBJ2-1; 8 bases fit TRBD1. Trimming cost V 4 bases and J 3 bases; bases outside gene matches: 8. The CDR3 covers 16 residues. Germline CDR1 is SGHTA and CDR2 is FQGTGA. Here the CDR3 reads CASSSSYRGDYNEQFF. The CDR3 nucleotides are TGTGCCAGCAGCTCCTCCTACAGGGGGGACTACAATGAGCAGTTCTTC.